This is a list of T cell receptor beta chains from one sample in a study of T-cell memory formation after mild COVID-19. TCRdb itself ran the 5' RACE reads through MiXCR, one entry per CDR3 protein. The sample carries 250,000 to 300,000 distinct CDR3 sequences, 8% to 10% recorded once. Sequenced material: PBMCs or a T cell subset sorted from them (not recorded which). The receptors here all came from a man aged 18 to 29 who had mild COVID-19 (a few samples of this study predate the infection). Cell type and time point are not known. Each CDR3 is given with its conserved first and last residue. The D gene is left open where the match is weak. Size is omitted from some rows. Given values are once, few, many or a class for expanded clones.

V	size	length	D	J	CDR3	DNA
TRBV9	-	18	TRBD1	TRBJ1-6	CASSGTGSLILRYSPLHF	TGTGCCAGCAGCGGGACAGGGTCCCTTATTCTACGATATTCACCCCTCCACTTT
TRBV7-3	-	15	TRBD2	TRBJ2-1	CASSPSGHSYNEQFF	TGTGCCAGCAGCCCTAGCGGGCACTCCTACAATGAGCAGTTCTTC
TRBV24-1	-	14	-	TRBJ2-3	CATSDLNSPDTQYF	TGTGCCACCAGTGATTTGAACAGTCCAGATACGCAGTATTTT
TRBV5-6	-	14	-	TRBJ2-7	CASSRTGTSYEQYF	TGTGCCAGCAGCCGAACCGGGACTTCCTACGAGCAGTACTTC
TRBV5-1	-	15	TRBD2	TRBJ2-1	CASSFLAGGHNEQFF	TGCGCCAGCAGCTTTTTAGCGGGGGGCCACAATGAGCAGTTCTTC
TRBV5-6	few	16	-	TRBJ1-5	CASSLLRLDSNQPQHF	TGTGCCAGCAGCTTGTTGCGACTCGATAGCAATCAGCCCCAGCATTTT
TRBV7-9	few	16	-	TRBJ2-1	CASSGGGGGSYNEQFF	TGTGCCAGCAGCGGAGGGGGAGGTGGCTCGTACAATGAGCAGTTCTTC
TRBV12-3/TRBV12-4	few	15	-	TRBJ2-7	CASRIGLQAVGEQYF	TGTGCCAGCAGGATAGGACTTCAAGCCGTTGGCGAGCAGTACTTC
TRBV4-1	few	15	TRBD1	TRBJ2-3	CASSRDRGYEDTQYF	TGCGCCAGCAGCCGGGACAGGGGGTATGAAGATACGCAGTATTTT
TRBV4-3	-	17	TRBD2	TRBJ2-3	CASSFSTSGGAGDTQYF	TGCGCCAGCAGCTTCTCGACTAGCGGGGGGGCCGGAGATACGCAGTATTTT
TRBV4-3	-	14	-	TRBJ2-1	CASSQGGVSNEQFF	TGCGCCAGCAGCCAAGGGGGTGTCTCCAATGAGCAGTTCTTC
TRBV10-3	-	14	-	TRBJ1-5	CAISEVSGRQPQHF	TGTGCCATCAGTGAGGTTTCAGGGCGCCAGCCCCAGCATTTT
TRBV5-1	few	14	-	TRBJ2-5	CASSGGRVQETQYF	TGCGCCAGCAGCGGGGGCAGGGTCCAAGAGACCCAGTACTTC
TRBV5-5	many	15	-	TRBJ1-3	CASSQTGNSGNTIYF	TGTGCCAGCAGCCAAACAGGAAACTCTGGAAACACCATATATTTT
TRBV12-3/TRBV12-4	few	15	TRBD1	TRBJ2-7	CASSSGQGISYEQYF	TGTGCCAGCAGTTCGGGACAGGGGATCTCCTACGAGCAGTACTTC
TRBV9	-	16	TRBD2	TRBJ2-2	CASSVSGGTEAGELFF	TGTGCCAGCAGCGTTAGCGGGGGGACGGAAGCCGGGGAGCTGTTTTTT
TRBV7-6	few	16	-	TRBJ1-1	CASSLDLTDMNTEAFF	TGTGCCAGCAGCTTAGATCTTACGGACATGAACACTGAAGCTTTCTTT
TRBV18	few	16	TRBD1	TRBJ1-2	CASSRVRDSVTYGYTF	TGTGCCAGCTCAAGAGTACGGGACAGCGTAACCTATGGCTACACCTTC
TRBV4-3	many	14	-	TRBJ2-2	CASSQDWRTGELFF	TGCGCCAGCAGCCAAGATTGGAGGACCGGGGAGCTGTTTTTT
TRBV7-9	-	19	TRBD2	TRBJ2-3	CASSLGLAELRGGTDTQYF	TGTGCCAGCAGCTTAGGACTAGCGGAACTCCGAGGGGGCACAGATACGCAGTATTTT
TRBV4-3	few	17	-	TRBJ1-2	CASSLGDGRTANYGYTF	TGCGCCAGCAGCCTGGGGGACGGACGGACCGCTAACTATGGCTACACCTTC
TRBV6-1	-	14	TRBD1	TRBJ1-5	CASSAGTEGQPQHF	TGTGCCAGCAGTGCCGGGACAGAGGGTCAGCCCCAGCATTTT
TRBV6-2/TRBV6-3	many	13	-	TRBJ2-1	CASRRDGSNEQFF	TGTGCCAGCAGACGGGACGGGAGCAATGAGCAGTTCTTC
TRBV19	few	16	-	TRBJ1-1	CASSIHRGFQNTEAFF	TGTGCCAGTAGTATCCATCGGGGTTTTCAGAACACTGAAGCTTTCTTT
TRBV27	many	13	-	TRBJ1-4	CASSPRTNEKLFF	TGTGCCAGCAGCCCCCGAACTAATGAAAAACTGTTTTTT
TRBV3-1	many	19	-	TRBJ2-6	CASSPLAWTDKTGANVLTF	TGTGCCAGCAGCCCTCTTGCTTGGACAGATAAAACTGGGGCCAACGTCCTGACTTTC
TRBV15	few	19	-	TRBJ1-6	CATSRDLLAGALYNSPLHF	TGTGCCACCAGCAGAGATCTATTGGCAGGGGCCCTCTATAATTCACCCCTCCACTTT
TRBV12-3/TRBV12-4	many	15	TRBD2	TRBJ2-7	CASSPWGGGIYEQYF	TGTGCCAGCAGCCCTTGGGGGGGAGGAATCTACGAGCAGTACTTC
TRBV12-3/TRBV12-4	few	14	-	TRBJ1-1	CASSWGTPNTEAFF	TGTGCCAGCAGCTGGGGGACACCGAACACTGAAGCTTTCTTT
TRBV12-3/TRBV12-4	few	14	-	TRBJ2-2	CASSLDRATGELFF	TGTGCCAGCAGTTTAGACAGGGCCACCGGGGAGCTGTTTTTT
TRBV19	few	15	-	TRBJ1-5	CASSKMSGGEQPQHF	TGTGCCAGTAGTAAAATGTCGGGAGGGGAACAGCCCCAGCATTTT
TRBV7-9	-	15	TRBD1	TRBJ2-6	CASSMTGSGANVLTF	TGTGCCAGCAGCATGACAGGGTCTGGGGCCAACGTCCTGACTTTC
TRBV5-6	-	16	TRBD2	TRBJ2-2	CASSLLAGVHTGELFF	TGTGCCAGCAGCCTACTAGCGGGGGTGCACACCGGGGAGCTGTTTTTT
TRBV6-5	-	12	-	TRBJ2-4	CASRSDRDIQYF	TGTGCCAGCAGGTCGGACCGGGACATTCAGTACTTC
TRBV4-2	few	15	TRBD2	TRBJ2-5	CASSQGSRRGGTQYF	TGTGCCAGCAGCCAAGGATCTAGACGGGGGGGGACCCAGTACTTC
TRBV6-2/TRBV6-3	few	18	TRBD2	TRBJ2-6	CASSYSTSRPSGANVLTF	TGTGCCAGCAGTTACTCGACTAGCCGTCCCTCTGGGGCCAACGTCCTGACTTTC
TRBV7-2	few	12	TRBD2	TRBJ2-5	CASSPQGSGAYF	TGTGCCAGCAGCCCCCAGGGTAGCGGGGCTTACTTC
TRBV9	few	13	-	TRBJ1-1	CASSPSPEGEAFF	TGTGCCAGCAGCCCATCCCCTGAGGGTGAAGCTTTCTTT
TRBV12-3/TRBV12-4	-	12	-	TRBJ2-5	CASSRGAETQYF	TGTGCCAGCAGCCGGGGGGCTGAGACCCAGTACTTC
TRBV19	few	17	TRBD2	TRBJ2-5	CASSTLGRGADQETQYF	TGTGCCAGTAGTACGTTGGGGCGGGGGGCCGACCAAGAGACCCAGTACTTC
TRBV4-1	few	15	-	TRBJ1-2	CASSQEAGQSYGYTF	TGCGCCAGCAGCCAAGAGGCAGGGCAGAGCTATGGCTACACCTTC
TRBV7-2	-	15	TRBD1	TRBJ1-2	CASSLIGDRGNGYTF	TGTGCCAGCAGCTTAATCGGGGACAGGGGGAATGGCTACACCTTC
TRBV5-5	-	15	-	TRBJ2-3	CASSSRGRFTDTQYF	TGTGCCAGCAGCTCCCGCGGCAGGTTCACAGATACGCAGTATTTT
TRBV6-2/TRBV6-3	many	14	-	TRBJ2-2	CASSIRGITGELFF	TGTGCCAGCAGTATCAGGGGAATCACCGGGGAGCTGTTTTTT
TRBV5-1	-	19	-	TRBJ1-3	CASSSTPPGLAYSGNTIYF	TGCGCCAGCAGCTCGACCCCCCCGGGACTCGCCTACTCTGGAAACACCATATATTTT
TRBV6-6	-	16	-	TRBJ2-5	CASSYSGEKQWETQYF	TGTGCCAGCAGTTACTCCGGGGAGAAGCAATGGGAGACCCAGTACTTC
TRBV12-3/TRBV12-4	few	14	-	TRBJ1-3	CASSLGVHGNTIYF	TGTGCCAGCAGTTTGGGGGTCCACGGAAACACCATATATTTT
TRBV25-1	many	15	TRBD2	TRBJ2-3	CASSDSAGDGDTQYF	TGTGCCAGCAGTGACTCGGCGGGGGATGGGGATACGCAGTATTTT
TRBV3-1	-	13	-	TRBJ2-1	CASSQGGASEQFF	TGTGCCAGCAGCCAAGGAGGCGCTAGTGAGCAGTTCTTC